These 20 T cell receptor beta chains were all obtained from the same sample, sequenced in a study of blood T cells in healthy people across ages. A second PCR, run for roughly 7 to 11 cycles, used a sample-barcoded 5' primer plus a J-beta primer mix. TCRdb independently ran MiXCR on the 5' RACE reads; one entry per CDR3 protein. Seen here are about 1,500,000 distinct CDR3 sequences, 35% to 45% observed once, and the top ten hold 7.9%. The sequencing sample was made of blood. These receptors were taken from a woman aged 18-29 years in good health.

This clonotype was seen just once. This chain connects TRBV20-1 to TRBJ1-2; TRBD1 might be the D (5 bases). Germline CDR1 is DFQATT and CDR2 is SNEGSKA (reference sequence). The CDR3 extends over 13 amino acids. For the CDR3, the DNA is TGCATCTCGGGGGGGGGGAACCCAGGCGGCTACACCTTC. Translation gives CISGGGNPGGYTF.

This clonotype was seen more than once but under ten times. This chain links TRBV27 with TRBJ2-7; D perhaps matches TRBD1 (6 bases). Germline CDR1 is MNHEY and CDR2 is SMNVEV (reference sequence). V lost 5 bases and J 6 bases, leaving 14 bases between the germline ends. CDR3 size: 13 residues. DNA of the CDR3: TGTGCCAGCAGTACGGGGACAAGGGGCGAGCAGTACTTC. Protein product: CASSTGTRGEQYF.

With respect to this clonotype: Just one base apart from a much larger clone, this may be a read error. The chain joins TRBV20-1 to TRBJ2-1; 14 bases agree with TRBD2. Germline-derived CDR1 and CDR2 are DFQATT and SNEGSKA (reference sequence). The CDR3 runs 17 residues. CDR3 region: CGARAGTSGRVLNEQFF. The CDR3 DNA follows: TGCGGTGCTAGAGCAGGGACTAGCGGGAGAGTACTTAATGAGCAGTTCTTC.

This clonotype appeared a few times. The chain is built from TRBV27 and TRBJ2-3; D gene ambiguous. Germline V gene lookup returns CDR1 MNHEY and CDR2 SMNVEV (reference sequence). The length of the CDR3 is 17 residues. The germline V and J ends were trimmed by 5 bases and 0 bases, with 18 bases remaining between them. This CDR3 is CASSPPVYLTSTDTQYF. For the CDR3, the DNA is TGTGCCAGCAGTCCGCCCGTATATCTTACTAGCACAGATACGCAGTATTTT.

This clonotype was recorded a few times. This chain joins TRBV7-8 and TRBJ2-7; tentatively, D is TRBD2 (6 bases). The CDR3 is made up of 14 amino acids. Germline V gene sequence: CDR1 SGHVS, CDR2 FQNEAQ. Trimming cost V 5 bases and J 4 bases, with 15 bases left between them. In DNA form, the CDR3 reads TGTGCCAGCAGCAAGCGGGCCGGAGGTTACGAGCAGTACTTC. Amino acid sequence: CASSKRAGGYEQYF.

This clonotype was seen only a few times. This chain joins TRBV6-5 and TRBJ2-1, with D possibly matching TRBD1 (6 bases). CDR3 length equals 17 residues. Germline CDR1 reads MNHEY; CDR2 reads SVGAGI. The ends were cut back, 0 bases at V and 0 bases at J, with 12 bases in the middle. The CDR3 here is CASSYSNRASSYNEQFF. In nucleotides, the CDR3 is TGTGCCAGCAGTTACTCGAACAGGGCAAGCTCCTACAATGAGCAGTTCTTC.

The rearrangement uses TRBV6-5 and TRBJ1-6; D is uncertain. V dropped 0 bases and J dropped 0 bases, with 9 bases sitting between them. From germline, CDR1 is MNHEY and CDR2 SVGAGI. The CDR3 consists of 17 residues. CDR3 in DNA: TGTGCCAGCAGTTACTCGACTGGGAGCTCCTATAATTCACCCCTCCACTTT. It yields the protein CASSYSTGSSYNSPLHF.

V is TRBV5-1 and J is TRBJ2-3; 7 bases map to TRBD2. The junction had 5 bases not matched to a gene; V was cut back by 6 bases and J by 4 bases. CDR3 length: 13 residues. Germline assignment: CDR1 SGHRS and CDR2 YFSETQ. This CDR3 reads CASTPREADTQYF. CDR3 nucleotides: TGCGCCAGCACTCCCCGGGAGGCAGATACGCAGTATTTT.

This clonotype has more than one count but fewer than ten. This sequence joins TRBV11-2 and TRBJ2-4, with 14 positions matching TRBD2. CDR1 and CDR2 from the germline V gene are SGHAT and FQNNGV. The CDR3 has 17 residues. The J segment lost 3 bases and the V segment lost 5 bases, leaving 6 bases of the junction unmatched. CDR3 loop: CASSPGTSGGIKNIQYF. The CDR3 bases are TGTGCCAGCAGCCCGGGGACTAGCGGGGGAATCAAAAACATTCAGTACTTC.

The gene calls are TRBV6-1 and TRBJ2-7, with 7 positions matching TRBD2. CDR1 and CDR2 (germline): MNHNS, SASEGT. The V segment lost 2 bases and the J segment 0 bases; nucleotides outside the gene matches: 7. CDR3 size: 16 residues. This CDR3 reads CASSEMAGVSSYEQYF. In nucleotides, the CDR3 is TGTGCCAGCAGTGAAATGGCGGGGGTAAGCTCCTACGAGCAGTACTTC.

The chain has TRBV6-6 and TRBJ1-2; 8 bases line up with TRBD1. V lost 5 bases, J lost 6 bases, and 8 bases stayed unmatched. This CDR3 contains 14 residues. Per germline, CDR1 MNHNY and CDR2 SVGAGI (reference sequence). The CDR3: CASSQRTGKDGYTF. The CDR3 nucleotides are TGTGCCAGCAGTCAGAGGACAGGGAAGGATGGCTACACCTTC.

This clonotype came up a few times. V usage is TRBV6-5 and J usage is TRBJ2-3; D could derive from TRBD1 or TRBD2 (5 bases each). Germline CDR1 and CDR2: MNHEY and SVGAGI. Trimming took 6 bases from V and 2 from J, leaving 12 bases between them. This CDR3 is built from 14 residues. The CDR3 DNA follows: TGTGCCAGCAGCCCGGGACCCATCACAGATACGCAGTATTTT. It yields the protein CASSPGPITDTQYF.

The chain is built from TRBV20-1 and TRBJ2-7; D unclear. Germline V gene sequence: CDR1 DFQATT, CDR2 SNEGSKA (reference sequence). This CDR3 region has 14 residues. The germline V and J ends were trimmed by 3 bases and 2 bases, with 14 bases remaining between them. CDR3 sequence reads: CSASPGRPPYEQYF. The CDR3 bases are TGCAGTGCTAGCCCGGGCAGACCGCCCTACGAGCAGTACTTC.

As concerns this clonotype: One end of the junction fails to match germline, which may point to a read error. The chain uses TRBV11-2 and TRBJ2-3; unclear D gene. This CDR3 is built from 12 residues. Looked up from germline, CDR1 is SGHAT and CDR2 is FQNNGV. CDR3 in DNA: TGTGCCTGCAGCAGTTGGCCAGATACGCAGTATTTT. As protein: CACSSWPDTQYF.

The rearrangement links TRBV5-1 to TRBJ1-2, with a possible D match to TRBD1 (6 bases). The germline V gene has CDR1 SGHRS and CDR2 YFSETQ. The CDR3 sequence is 14 residues long. Trimming took 4 bases from V and 8 from J, leaving 18 bases between them. CDR3 in DNA: TGCGCCAGCAGCACAGTGATAGGGGGTACGGGCTACACCTTC. Its translation: CASSTVIGGTGYTF.

This chain connects TRBV7-9 to TRBJ1-3; TRBD1 matches 7 bases. This CDR3 region has 17 residues. From germline, CDR1 is SEHNR and CDR2 FQNEAQ (reference sequence). Trimming removed 4 bases from V and 0 bases from J; junction bases left unmatched: 9. The CDR3 DNA is TGTGCCAGCAGCTCACAGGGGTTTACCTCCTCTGGAAACACCATATATTTT. Its protein product is CASSSQGFTSSGNTIYF.

The chain is built from TRBV7-8 and TRBJ1-1; perhaps TRBD1 as D (5 bases). The CDR3 loop spans 15 amino acids. Germline-derived CDR1 and CDR2 are SGHVS and FQNEAQ. V was trimmed by 5 bases and J by 4 bases, leaving 17 bases between them. CDR3 in DNA: TGTGCCAGCAGCCTAACAGGAGGGTCGGGCACTGAAGCTTTCTTT. As protein: CASSLTGGSGTEAFF.

In its sample, this clonotype was seen a few times. This sequence joins TRBV20-1 and TRBJ2-1; TRBD2 aligns across 15 bases. Trimming took 6 bases from V and 12 from J; bases not matched to a gene: 12. Per the germline V gene, CDR1 is DFQATT and CDR2 is SNEGSKA (reference sequence). The CDR3 is 15 residues long. The CDR3 DNA reads as TGCAGTGCCCAGGGACTAGCGGGGGGCCCACTCGGGCAGTTCTTC. This translates into CSAQGLAGGPLGQFF.

The chain has TRBV29-1 and TRBJ1-1, with D possibly TRBD1 on 6 matching bases. This CDR3 is built from 15 residues. V was pared by 6 bases and J by 0 bases, with 17 bases between. CDR1 and CDR2 from the germline V gene are SQVTM and ANQGSEA. Here the CDR3 reads CSVASSTGMNTEAFF. The CDR3, as DNA: TGCAGCGTCGCTAGCTCTACAGGGATGAACACTGAAGCTTTCTTT.

V and J are TRBV7-8 and TRBJ1-2; TRBD1 matches at 7 bases. The CDR3 runs 17 residues. The V gene end was trimmed by 1 base and the J gene end by 10 bases; junction bases not matched to a gene: 18. Germline V CDR1 and CDR2: SGHVS, FQNEAQ. Here the CDR3 DNA reads TGTGCCAGCAGCTTAGAGTGGCAGGGGGACTACAAGGAGGCCTACACCTTC. This sequence encodes CASSLEWQGDYKEAYTF.